This TCR beta chain derives from a study of blood T cells in healthy people across ages. CDR3 length: 13 amino acids. CDR1 and CDR2 (germline): ENHRY, SYGVKD. Every donor gave roughly 9.6 milliliters of peripheral blood. A sample-barcoded 5' primer and a J-beta primer mix were used in a second PCR of about 7 to 11 cycles. TCRdb re-analysed the 5' RACE reads in MiXCR, keeping a single row per CDR3 protein. The table has roughly 1.9 million distinct CDR3 sequences, approximately 40% seen once; the top ten hold more than 20%. V and J are TRBV10-3 and TRBJ1-4, with D unclear. This TCR came from a human donor in good health. What was sequenced was blood. Here the CDR3 reads CASGVETNEKLFF. CDR3 DNA: TGTGCTTCTGGAGTGGAGACTAATGAAAAACTGTTTTTT.